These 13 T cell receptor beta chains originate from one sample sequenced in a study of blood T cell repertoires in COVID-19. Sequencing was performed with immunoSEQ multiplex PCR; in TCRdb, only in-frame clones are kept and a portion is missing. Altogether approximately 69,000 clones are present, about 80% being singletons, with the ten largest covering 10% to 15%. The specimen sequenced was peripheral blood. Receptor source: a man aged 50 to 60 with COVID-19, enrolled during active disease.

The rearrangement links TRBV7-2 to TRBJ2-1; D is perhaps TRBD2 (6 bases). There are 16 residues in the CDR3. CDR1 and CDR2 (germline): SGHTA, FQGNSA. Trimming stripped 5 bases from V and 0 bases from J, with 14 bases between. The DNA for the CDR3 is TGTGCCAGCAGCCCGAGCGGGTGGAGCTCCTACAATGAGCAGTTCTTC. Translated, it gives CASSPSGWSSYNEQFF.

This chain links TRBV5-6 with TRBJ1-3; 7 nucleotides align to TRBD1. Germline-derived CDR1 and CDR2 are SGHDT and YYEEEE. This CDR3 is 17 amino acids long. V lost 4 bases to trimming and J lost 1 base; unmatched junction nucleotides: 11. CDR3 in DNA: TGTGCCAGCAGCCCGGGAGGGACAGTCGGTTCTGGAAACACCATATATTTT. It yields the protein CASSPGGTVGSGNTIYF.

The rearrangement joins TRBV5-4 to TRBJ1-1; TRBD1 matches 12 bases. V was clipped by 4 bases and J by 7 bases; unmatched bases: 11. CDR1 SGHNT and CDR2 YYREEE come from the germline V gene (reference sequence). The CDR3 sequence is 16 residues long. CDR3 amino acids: CASSAPGQGAGGEAFF. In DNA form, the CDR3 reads TGTGCCAGCAGCGCACCGGGACAGGGGGCTGGTGGTGAAGCTTTCTTT.

The CDR3 is CASSLGREVRSTDTQYF. The DNA of the CDR3 is TGCGCCAGCAGCCTCGGGAGGGAGGTGAGGAGCACAGATACGCAGTATTTT. The V and J genes are TRBV4-1 and TRBJ2-3; TRBD2 aligns across 8 bases. V dropped 4 bases and J dropped 0; count of bases not matched to a gene: 9. The V gene's germline CDR1 is MGHRA and CDR2 YSYEKL. This CDR3 is 17 amino acids long.

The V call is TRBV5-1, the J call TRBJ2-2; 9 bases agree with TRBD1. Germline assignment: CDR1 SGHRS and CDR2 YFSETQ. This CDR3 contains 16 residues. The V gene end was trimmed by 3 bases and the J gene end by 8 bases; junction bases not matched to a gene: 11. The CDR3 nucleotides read TGCGCCAGCAGCTGGACCGGGACAGGGTCGGCAGGGGAGCTGTTTTTT. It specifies CASSWTGTGSAGELFF.

The CDR3 sequence is CASRLTSGGFRSSYNEQFF. In DNA form, the CDR3 reads TGTGCCAGCAGACTCACTAGCGGGGGGTTCCGAAGCTCCTACAATGAGCAGTTCTTC. The chain employs TRBV7-9 and TRBJ2-1, with 12 bases that match TRBD2. CDR1 is SEHNR, CDR2 FQNEAQ, per germline (reference sequence). The CDR3 is made up of 19 amino acids. The V segment lost 6 bases and the J segment 0 bases; nucleotides outside the gene matches: 12.

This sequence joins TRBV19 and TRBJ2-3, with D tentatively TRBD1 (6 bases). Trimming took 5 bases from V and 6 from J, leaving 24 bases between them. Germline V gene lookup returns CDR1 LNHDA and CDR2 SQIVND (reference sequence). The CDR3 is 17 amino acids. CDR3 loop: CASSPQGWTGRTDTQYF. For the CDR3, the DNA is TGTGCCAGTAGTCCACAGGGTTGGACCGGCCGAACTGATACGCAGTATTTT.

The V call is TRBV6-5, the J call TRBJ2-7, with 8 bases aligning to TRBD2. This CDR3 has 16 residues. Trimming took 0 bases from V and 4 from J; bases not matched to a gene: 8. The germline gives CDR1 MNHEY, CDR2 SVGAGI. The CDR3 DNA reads TGTGCCAGCAGTTACTCCCCCAGCGGGGGAAGTTACGAGCAGTACTTC. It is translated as CASSYSPSGGSYEQYF.

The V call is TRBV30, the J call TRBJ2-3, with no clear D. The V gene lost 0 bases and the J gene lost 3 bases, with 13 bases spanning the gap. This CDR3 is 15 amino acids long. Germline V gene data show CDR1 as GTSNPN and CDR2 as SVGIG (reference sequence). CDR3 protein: CAWSVLRLWTDTQYF. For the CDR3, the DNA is TGTGCCTGGAGTGTACTTCGTTTGTGGACAGATACGCAGTATTTT.

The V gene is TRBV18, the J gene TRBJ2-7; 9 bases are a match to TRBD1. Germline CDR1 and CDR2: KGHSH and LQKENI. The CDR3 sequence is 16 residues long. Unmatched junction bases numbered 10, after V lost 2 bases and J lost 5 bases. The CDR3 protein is CASSPMAGTGSHEQYF. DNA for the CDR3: TGTGCCAGCTCACCAATGGCCGGGACAGGGTCGCACGAGCAGTACTTC.

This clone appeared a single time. The CDR3 nucleotides are TGCGCCAGCAGCTTGGGGACAGTATACGAGCAGTACTTC. This codes for CASSLGTVYEQYF. This chain uses TRBV5-1 with TRBJ2-7; D might be TRBD1 (6 bases). Per germline, CDR1 SGHRS and CDR2 YFSETQ. This CDR3 region has 13 residues. The V gene lost 0 bases and the J gene lost 4 bases, with 8 bases spanning the gap.

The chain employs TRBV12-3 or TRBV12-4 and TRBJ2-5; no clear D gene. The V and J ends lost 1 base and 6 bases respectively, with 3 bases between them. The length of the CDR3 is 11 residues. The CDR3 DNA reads TGTGCCAGCAGTTTAGAGCAGACCCAGTACTTC. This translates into CASSLEQTQYF.

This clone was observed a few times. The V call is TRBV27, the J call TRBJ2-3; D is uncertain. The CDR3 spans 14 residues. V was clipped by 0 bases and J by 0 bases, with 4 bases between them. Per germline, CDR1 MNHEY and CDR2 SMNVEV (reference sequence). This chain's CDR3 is CASSLSASTDTQYF. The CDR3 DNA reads TGTGCCAGCAGTTTATCAGCCAGCACAGATACGCAGTATTTT.